This TCR beta chain was documented in a study of control samples from healthy donors and cancer patients (TCRdb year 2020). A note on this clone: It has no known antigen specificity. No quality values exist for individual bases; no much larger clone is one base distant.

Reading from cysteine to phenylalanine, the CDR3 counts 18 amino acids. Kept here is only the CDR3 DNA, which spans 54 bases and is read in frame from base 1. CDR1 and CDR2 are read off the germline V gene as MNHNS and SASEGT. V is clipped by 4 bases and J by 1 base, and the sequence between their germline boundaries is 21 bases long. Preparation of the library involved the immunoSEQ multiplex PCR assay. Drawn from immuneACCESS, this table holds only the in-frame rearrangements with V and J called that TCRdb kept. Clones are partly lost; checked studies trace under half to an unresolved V gene and leave the rest unexplained. In all, the sample holds roughly 160,000 clones, and around 94% of those were seen once. 14% of the sample comes from the top ten.

The TCR comes from a man aged 55 to 69 with colorectal cancer. The V gene is TRBV6-1 and the J gene is TRBJ2-3, with TRBD2 perhaps the D gene, on 6 matching bases. The specimen was PBMCs. The nucleotide sequence reads TGTGCCAGCAGTGGGGGAGAGGGAGGCCTCTTCGGCACAGATACGCAGTATTTT. This sequence encodes CASSGGEGGLFGTDTQYF.